The TCR beta chain described here comes from a study of blood T cell repertoires in COVID-19. About the research overall: Italy, Spain and the United States were the sources of the convalescent and acute COVID-19 samples.

There are 16 residues in the CDR3. Germline values: CDR1 MGHRA, CDR2 YSYEKL. Trimming left V 6 bases short and J 0 bases short, with 15 bases between. Assay used: immunoSEQ multiplex PCR; TCRdb lists only in-frame clones, some missing. The sample holds roughly 150,000 clones, approximately 80% seen once. Those enrolled, adults aged roughly 18 to 95 years, came from 25 or so US areas. Participant-reported clinical history was the basis for cohort assignment. The specimen sequenced was PBMCs or T cells enriched from blood (not recorded which). The chain links TRBV4-1 to TRBJ1-3; D gene unclear. This receptor was identified in a man between 65 and 79 years old who had been exposed to COVID-19. The CDR3 protein is CASRQPGRDSGNTIYF. The CDR3, as DNA: TGCGCCAGCAGGCAGCCTGGGCGGGACTCTGGAAACACCATATATTTT.